This TCR beta chain was documented in a study of blood T cell repertoires in COVID-19 (dated by TCRdb to 2020 to 2022). The study in broad terms: The collaborator samples originated in the United States, Italy and Spain and spanned the acute and convalescent phases of COVID-19. Samples were obtained from the ongoing ImmuneRACE study (first 160 participants) and from about 1,300 subjects provided by 6 global collaborators. The repertoires were released in a freely available public database meant as a resource for research on the immune response to SARS-CoV-2. HLA class I and class II types, where available, came from metadata supplied by the sample provider rather than from assay-based typing. The prospective study material was composed of cDNA or gDNA derived from T cells, B-cell-depleted T cells, or PBMCs. Nearly every sample came with metadata listing a de-identified subject ID, COVID-19 status, age in years and sex. Deeply sampled blood TCRbeta repertoires from subjects exposed to, actively infected with, or recovered from COVID-19 were included in the dataset.

The collaborating institutions used their own protocols to collect whole blood in K2EDTA tubes. For TCRbeta analysis, collaborators shipped samples as frozen whole blood, isolated PBMCs, or DNA extracted from either of those sample types. General findings and caveats noted by the study authors: The amount of clinical and demographic metadata varied by source and participant and was provided uncurated.

As to this clone: Its antigen is not yet known. Within one base of it there is no much larger clone, and no base qualities were kept.

CDR1 and CDR2 were assigned from the germline V gene (reference sequence) as SEHNR and FQNEAQ. The CDR3, from cysteine to phenylalanine, totals 17 residues. CDR3 DNA is the only sequence kept; it has 51 bases, read in frame from the first base. V is cut back by 4 bases and J by 2 bases, with 12 bases in the junction unmatched. The immunoSEQ Assay, a bias-controlled multiplex PCR, was used to amplify TCRbeta CDR3 regions from genomic DNA. As for the original processing: The number of nucleated cells in each sample was estimated by amplification of reference gene primers within the assay. Sequence reads were collapsed and filtered to measure the absolute abundance of every unique TCRbeta CDR3 rearrangement. Productive Simpson clonality was computed per sample as the square root of Simpson's diversity index over productive rearrangements. The clones in this table, taken by TCRdb from immuneACCESS, are in-frame only. Not every clone is retained; where verified, under half of the shortfall comes from an unresolved V gene, and the cause of the rest is unknown. The V and J calls and the clone size are those of that table, but D and trimming were determined from the DNA. The sample includes around 140,000 clones, with approximately 84% observed a single time. In total, the top ten clones hold approximately 18% of the sample.

The sequenced material came from peripheral blood. The chain uses TRBV7-9 and TRBJ2-5, with 8 middle bases fitting TRBD2. This TCR was sampled from an elderly woman with acute or convalescent COVID-19. The nucleotide sequence reads TGTGCCAGCAGCTCCACCGTAGGCGGGAGGACACAAGAGACCCAGTACTTC. This codes for CASSSTVGGRTQETQYF.